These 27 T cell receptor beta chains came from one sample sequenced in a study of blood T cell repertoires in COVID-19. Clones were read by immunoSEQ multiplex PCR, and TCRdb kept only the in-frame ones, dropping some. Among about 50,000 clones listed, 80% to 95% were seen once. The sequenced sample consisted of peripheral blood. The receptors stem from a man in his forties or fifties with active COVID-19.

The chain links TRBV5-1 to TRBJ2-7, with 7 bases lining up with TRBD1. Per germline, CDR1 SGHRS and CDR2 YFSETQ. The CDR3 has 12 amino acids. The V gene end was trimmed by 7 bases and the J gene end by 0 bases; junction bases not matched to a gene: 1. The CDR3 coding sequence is TGCGCCAGCTGGGACAGCTCCTACGAGCAGTACTTC. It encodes CASWDSSYEQYF.

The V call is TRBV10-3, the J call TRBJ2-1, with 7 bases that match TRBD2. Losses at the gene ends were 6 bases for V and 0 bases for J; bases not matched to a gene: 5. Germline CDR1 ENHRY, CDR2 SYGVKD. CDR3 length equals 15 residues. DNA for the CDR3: TGTGCCATCAGATCTATAGCGGGCTCCTACAATGAGCAGTTCTTC. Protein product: CAIRSIAGSYNEQFF.

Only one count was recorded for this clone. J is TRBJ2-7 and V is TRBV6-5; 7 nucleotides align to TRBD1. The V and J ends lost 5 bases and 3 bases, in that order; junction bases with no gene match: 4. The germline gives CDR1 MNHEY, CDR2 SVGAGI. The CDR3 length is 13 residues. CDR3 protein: CASSRAGGYEQYF. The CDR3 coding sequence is TGTGCCAGCAGTAGGGCAGGGGGCTACGAGCAGTACTTC.

CDR3 sequence reads: CASSRAAAERGGANVLTF. CDR3 in DNA: TGTGCCAGCAGTCGAGCTGCAGCCGAACGGGGTGGGGCCAACGTCCTGACTTTC. The chain is built from TRBV27 and TRBJ2-6; tentatively, D is TRBD2 (5 bases). V lost 5 bases to trimming and J lost 3 bases, with 20 bases between them. CDR3 length: 18 residues. The germline V gene encodes CDR1 MNHEY and CDR2 SMNVEV (reference sequence).

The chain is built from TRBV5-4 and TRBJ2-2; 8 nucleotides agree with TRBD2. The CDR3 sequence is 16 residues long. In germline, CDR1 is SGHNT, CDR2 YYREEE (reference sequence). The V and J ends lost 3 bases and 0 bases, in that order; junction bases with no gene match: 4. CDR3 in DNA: TGTGCCAGCAGCTGGGCGGGACTAGCGAACACCGGGGAGCTGTTTTTT. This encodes CASSWAGLANTGELFF.

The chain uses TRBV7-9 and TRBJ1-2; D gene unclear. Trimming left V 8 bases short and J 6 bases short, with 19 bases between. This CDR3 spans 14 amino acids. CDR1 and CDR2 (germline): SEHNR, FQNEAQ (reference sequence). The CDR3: CASGAGRQTHGYTF. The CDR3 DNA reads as TGTGCCAGCGGAGCCGGCCGGCAGACCCATGGCTACACCTTC.

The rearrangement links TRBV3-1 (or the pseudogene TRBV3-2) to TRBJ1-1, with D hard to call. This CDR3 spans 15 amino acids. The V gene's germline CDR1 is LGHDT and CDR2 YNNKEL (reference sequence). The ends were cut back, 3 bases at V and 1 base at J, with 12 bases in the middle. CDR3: CASSQRGFGNTEAFF. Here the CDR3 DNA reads TGTGCCAGCAGCCAGCGGGGTTTTGGGAACACTGAAGCTTTCTTT.

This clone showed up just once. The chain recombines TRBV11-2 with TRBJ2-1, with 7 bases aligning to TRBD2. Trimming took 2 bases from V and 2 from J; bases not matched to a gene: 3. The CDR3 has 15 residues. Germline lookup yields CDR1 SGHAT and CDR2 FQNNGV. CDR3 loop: CASSLSGTTYNEQFF. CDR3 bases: TGTGCCAGCAGCTTAAGCGGGACGACCTACAATGAGCAGTTCTTC.

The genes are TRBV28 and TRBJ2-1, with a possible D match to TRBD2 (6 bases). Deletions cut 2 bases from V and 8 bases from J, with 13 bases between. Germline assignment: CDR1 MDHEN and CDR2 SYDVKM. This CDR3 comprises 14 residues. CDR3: CASSLMRGMDEQFF. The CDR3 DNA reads TGTGCCAGCAGTTTAATGCGGGGTATGGATGAGCAGTTCTTC.

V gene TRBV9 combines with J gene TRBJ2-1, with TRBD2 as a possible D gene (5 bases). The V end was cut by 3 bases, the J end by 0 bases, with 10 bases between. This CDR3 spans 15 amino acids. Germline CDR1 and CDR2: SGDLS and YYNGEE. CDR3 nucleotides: TGTGCCAGCAGCGAATTGAGCGGCTCCTACAATGAGCAGTTCTTC. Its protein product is CASSELSGSYNEQFF.

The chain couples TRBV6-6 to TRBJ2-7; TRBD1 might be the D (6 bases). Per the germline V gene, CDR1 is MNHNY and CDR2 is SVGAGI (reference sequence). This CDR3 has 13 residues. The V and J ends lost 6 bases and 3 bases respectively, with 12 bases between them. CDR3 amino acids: CASRSGQFYEQYF. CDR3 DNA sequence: TGTGCCAGCAGGAGCGGACAGTTCTACGAGCAGTACTTC.

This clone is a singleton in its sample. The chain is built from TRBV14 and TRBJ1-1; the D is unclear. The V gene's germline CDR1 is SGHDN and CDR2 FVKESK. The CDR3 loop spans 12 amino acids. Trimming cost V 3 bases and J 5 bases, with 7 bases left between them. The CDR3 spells CASSQRGTEAFF. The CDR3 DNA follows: TGTGCCAGCAGCCAGCGGGGTACTGAAGCTTTCTTT.

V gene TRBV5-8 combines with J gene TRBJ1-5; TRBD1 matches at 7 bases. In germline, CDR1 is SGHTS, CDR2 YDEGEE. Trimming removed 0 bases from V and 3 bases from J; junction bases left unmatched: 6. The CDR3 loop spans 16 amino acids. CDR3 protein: CASSLATGALNQPQHF. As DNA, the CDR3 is TGTGCCAGCAGCTTGGCAACAGGGGCCCTCAATCAGCCCCAGCATTTT.

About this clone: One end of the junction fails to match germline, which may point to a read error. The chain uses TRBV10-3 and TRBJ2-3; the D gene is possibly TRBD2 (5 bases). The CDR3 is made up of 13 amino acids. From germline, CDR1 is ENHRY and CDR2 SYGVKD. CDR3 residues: CAISELVSDTQYF. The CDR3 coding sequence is TGTGCCATCAGTGAACTAGTTTCGGATACACAGTATTTT.

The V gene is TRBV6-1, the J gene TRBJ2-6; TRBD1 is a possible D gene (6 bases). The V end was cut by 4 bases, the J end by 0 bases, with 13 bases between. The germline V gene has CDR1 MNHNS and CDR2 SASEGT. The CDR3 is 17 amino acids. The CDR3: CASSGLGGVSGANVLTF. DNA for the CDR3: TGTGCCAGCAGTGGCCTTGGGGGCGTCTCTGGGGCCAACGTCCTGACTTTC.

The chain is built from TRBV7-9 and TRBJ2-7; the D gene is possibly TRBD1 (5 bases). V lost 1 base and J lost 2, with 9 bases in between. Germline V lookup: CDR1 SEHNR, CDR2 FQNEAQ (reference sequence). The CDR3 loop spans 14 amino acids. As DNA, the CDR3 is TGTGCCAGCAGCTTAGGGGGCTCCGCCTACGAGCAGTACTTC. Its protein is CASSLGGSAYEQYF. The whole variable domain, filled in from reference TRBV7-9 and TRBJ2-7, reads DTGVSQNPRHKITKRGQNVTFRCDPISEHNRLYWYRQTLGQGPEFLTYFQNEAQLEKSRLLSDRFSAERPKGSFSTLEIQRTEQGDSAMYLCASSLGGSAYEQYFGPGTRLTVT.

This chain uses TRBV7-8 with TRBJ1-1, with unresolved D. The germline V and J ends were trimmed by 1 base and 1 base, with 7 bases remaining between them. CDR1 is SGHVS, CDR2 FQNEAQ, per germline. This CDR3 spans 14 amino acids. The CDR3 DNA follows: TGTGCCAGCAGCTTAGGGCGGTCGAACACTGAAGCTTTCTTT. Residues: CASSLGRSNTEAFF.

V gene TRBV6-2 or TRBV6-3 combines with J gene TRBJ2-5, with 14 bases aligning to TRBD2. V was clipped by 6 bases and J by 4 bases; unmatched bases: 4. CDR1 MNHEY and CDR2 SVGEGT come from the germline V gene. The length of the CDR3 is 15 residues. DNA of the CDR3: TGTGCCAGCAGCCCGGGACTAGCGGGAGCAGAGACCCAGTACTTC. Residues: CASSPGLAGAETQYF.

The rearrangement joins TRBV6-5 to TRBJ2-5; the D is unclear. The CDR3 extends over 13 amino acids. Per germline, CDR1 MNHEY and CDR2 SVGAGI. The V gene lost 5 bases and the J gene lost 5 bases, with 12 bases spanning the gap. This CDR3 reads CASSLIRAETQYF. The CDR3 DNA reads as TGTGCCAGCAGTCTTATTAGAGCGGAGACCCAGTACTTC.

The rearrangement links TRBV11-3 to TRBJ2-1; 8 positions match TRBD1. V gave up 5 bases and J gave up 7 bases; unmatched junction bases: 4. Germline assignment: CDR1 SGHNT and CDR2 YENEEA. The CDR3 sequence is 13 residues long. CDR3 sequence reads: CASSPGGLNEQFF. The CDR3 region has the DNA TGTGCCAGCAGCCCAGGGGGCCTGAATGAGCAGTTCTTC.

The CDR3 nucleotides read TGTGCCAGCAGCCAAGAGGTTGGGACTAGCGGCACAGATACGCAGTATTTT. Translating it yields CASSQEVGTSGTDTQYF. This chain links TRBV4-2 with TRBJ2-3; 10 bases fit TRBD2. This CDR3 has 17 residues. In germline, CDR1 is LGHNA, CDR2 YNFKEQ. With 0 bases clipped from V and 1 base from J, the junction kept 4 bases outside the gene matches.

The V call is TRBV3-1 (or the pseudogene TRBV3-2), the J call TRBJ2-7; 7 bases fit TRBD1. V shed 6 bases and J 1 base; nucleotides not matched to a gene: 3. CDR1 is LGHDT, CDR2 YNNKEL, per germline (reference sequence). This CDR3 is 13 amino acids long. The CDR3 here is CASRKQGSYEQYF. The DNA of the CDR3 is TGTGCCAGCAGGAAACAGGGGTCCTACGAGCAGTACTTC.

The CDR3 DNA follows: TGTGCCAGCAGCCAAACAGCTCAAGAGACCCAGTACTTC. Protein sequence: CASSQTAQETQYF. The V gene is TRBV4-2, the J gene TRBJ2-5, with unresolved D. V was trimmed by 2 bases and J by 2 bases, leaving 6 bases between them. CDR1 is LGHNA and CDR2 is YNFKEQ in the germline V gene. The CDR3 covers 13 residues.

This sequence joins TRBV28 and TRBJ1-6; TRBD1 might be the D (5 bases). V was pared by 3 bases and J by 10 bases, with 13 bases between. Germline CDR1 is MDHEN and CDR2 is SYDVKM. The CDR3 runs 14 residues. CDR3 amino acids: CASSFGGRGSPLHF. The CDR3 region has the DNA TGTGCCAGCAGTTTCGGGGGACGCGGGTCACCCCTCCACTTT.

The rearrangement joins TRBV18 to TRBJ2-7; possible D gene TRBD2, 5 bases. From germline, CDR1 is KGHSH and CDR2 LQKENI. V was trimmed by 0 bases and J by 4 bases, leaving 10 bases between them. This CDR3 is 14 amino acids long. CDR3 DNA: TGTGCCAGCTCACCACCAACGGGAAGGTACGAGCAGTACTTC. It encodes CASSPPTGRYEQYF.

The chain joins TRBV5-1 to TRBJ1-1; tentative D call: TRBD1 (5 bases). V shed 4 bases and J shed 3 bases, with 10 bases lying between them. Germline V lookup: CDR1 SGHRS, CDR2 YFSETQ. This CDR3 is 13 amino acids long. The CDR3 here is CASSPREDTEAFF. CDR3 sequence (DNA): TGCGCCAGCAGCCCCAGGGAGGACACTGAAGCTTTCTTT. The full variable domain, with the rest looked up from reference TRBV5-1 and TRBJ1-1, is KAGVTQTPRYLIKTRGQQVTLSCSPISGHRSVSWYQQTPGQGLQFLFEYFSETQRNKGNFPGRFSGRQFSNSRSEMNVSTLELGDSALYLCASSPREDTEAFFGQGTRLTVV.

The DNA of the CDR3 is TGCAGCGTTGAAGCGGGAACAGGGGGGCCCTACGAGCAGTACTTC. Its translation is CSVEAGTGGPYEQYF. The rearrangement uses TRBV29-1 and TRBJ2-7; 8 bases map to TRBD1. This CDR3 has 15 residues. The V and J ends lost 1 base and 2 bases, in that order; junction bases with no gene match: 7. Germline CDR1 SQVTM, CDR2 ANQGSEA.